Shown below are 28 T cell receptor delta chains from a single sample sequenced in a study of gammadelta T cells in human blood. TCRdb called clones anew from the RT-PCR reads with CATT. Among 500 or so delta-chain clones listed, 45% to 60% were seen once. Sequenced input: non-Vgamma9Vdelta2 gamma-delta T cells from infant blood. These receptors all stem from a human donor.

Concerning this clone itself: No DNA is shown, since the ends of the CDR3 on it are uncertain; the CDR3 is the one TCRdb lists. This chain links TRDV1 with TRDJ1; the table's D gene call, TRDD3, was not cross checked with the DNA. The germline V gene encodes CDR1 TSWWSYY and CDR2 QGS. 29 amino acids form the CDR3, both terminal residues included. CDR3 in amino acids: CALGEMFYECQHRPLPLGARLRGTDKLIF.

About this clone: Translating this DNA gives a protein that differs at residue 15 from the TCRdb one, which belongs to a much larger clone; a read error is likely, and the protein shown is this translation. The rearrangement uses TRDV1 and TRDJ1; the match to TRDD3 covers 9 bases. Germline CDR1 is TSWWSYY and CDR2 is QGS. Losses at the gene ends were 5 bases for V and 7 bases for J; bases not matched to a gene: 23. This CDR3 comprises 19 residues. This chain's CDR3 is CALGFSLGEYWGKGGKLIF. The CDR3 nucleotides read TGTGCTCTTGGGTTTTCCCTGGGGGAGTACTGGGGGAAAGGGGGTAAACTCATCTTT.

J gene TRDJ2 was identified, but the V gene was not called. The CDR3 spans 11 residues. CDR3: CASALTAQLFF. DNA of the CDR3: TGTGCTAGTGCTTTGACAGCACAACTCTTCTTT.

As concerns this clone: Since a much larger clone is just one base distant, this may be a read error. This sequence joins TRDV1 and TRDJ1; a possible D gene is TRDD3 (6 bases). The V gene's germline CDR1 is TSWWSYY and CDR2 QGS. Trimming took 3 bases from V and 0 from J, leaving 23 bases between them. The CDR3 is 19 amino acids. DNA of the CDR3: TGTGCTCTTGGGGACACTCCCCGGTTGGGGGGAGGCTACACCGATAAACTCATCTTT. Its translation is CALGDTPRLGGGYTDKLIF.

By proportion, this clone is hyperexpanded. This rearrangement joins TRAV38-2/DV8 to TRDJ1, with TRDD3 identical over 12 bases. With 0 bases clipped from V and 2 bases from J, the junction kept 11 bases outside the gene matches. This CDR3 region has 19 residues. CDR1 TSESDYY and CDR2 QEAYKQQN come from the germline V gene. CDR3 amino acids: CAYRSASLYWGIQTDKLIF. In nucleotides, the CDR3 is TGTGCTTATAGGAGCGCGAGTCTCTACTGGGGGATACAAACCGATAAACTCATCTTT.

A note on this clone: A read error may explain this, as a much larger clone is one base away. The chain joins TRDV1 to TRDJ1; 7 bases are a match to TRDD3. The length of the CDR3 is 21 residues. Germline CDR1 and CDR2: TSWWSYY and QGS. V was clipped by 4 bases and J by 0 bases; unmatched bases: 23. Written as DNA, the CDR3 is TGTGCTCTTGGGGGACTATTGATTGGGGGAGGATTTAAGCGAGACACCGATAAACTCATCTTT. This gives the protein CALGGLLIGGGFKRDTDKLIF.

Turning to this clone: It may be a read error: a sequence one base away is much more abundant. Other DNA sequences in the same sample also yield this CDR3. V usage is TRDV3 and J usage is TRDJ1; D uncertain. The CDR3 length is 15 residues. From germline, CDR1 is TVYSNPD and CDR2 GDNSRS (reference sequence). Trimming cost V 3 bases and J 3 bases, with 20 bases left between them. The CDR3, as DNA: TGTGCCTTGCGGCCTTTACCCACCGAGCCCGATAAACTCATCTTT. Translation: CALRPLPTEPDKLIF.

Note on this clone: This likely traces to a read error, being one base from a far larger clone. No DNA is shown, since the ends of the CDR3 on it are uncertain; the CDR3 is the one TCRdb lists. The chain carries TRDV1 and TRDJ3; the table gives TRDD3 as D, unverified against the DNA. The CDR3 numbers 22 amino acids, ends counted. Germline V gene data show CDR1 as TSWWSYY and CDR2 as QGS. This CDR3 reads CALGELPPVPYFCAWDTRQMFF.

This clone ranks as large. V is TRDV1 and J is TRDJ1, with 11 bases identical to TRDD3. Germline V lookup: CDR1 TSWWSYY, CDR2 QGS. Trimming cost V 0 bases and J 0 bases; bases outside gene matches: 15. CDR3 size: 21 residues. CDR3 loop: CALGELCTISGGYRDTDKLIF. The CDR3 DNA sequence: TGTGCTCTTGGGGAACTCTGCACTATATCTGGGGGATACAGGGACACCGATAAACTCATCTTT.

In this sample, this clone turned up once. This likely reflects a read error, since a far larger clone is one base away. V gene TRDV1 combines with J gene TRDJ1, with TRDD3 matching 10 bases. This CDR3 has 24 residues. The germline gives CDR1 TSWWSYY, CDR2 QGS. V dropped 5 bases and J dropped 0; count of bases not matched to a gene: 30. The CDR3 nucleotides are TGTGCTCTTGGGACCAATCTGGCCCTAGTTGTTAACTGGGGGATTGGCCTCTACACCGATAAACTCATCTTT. It yields the protein CALGTNLALVVNWGIGLYTDKLIF.

Comments on this clone: A far larger clone is just one base off, so this is likely a read error. Other DNA sequences in the sample encode the same CDR3. The J gene is TRDJ1, the V gene TRDV1; the match to TRDD3 covers 9 bases. V lost 4 bases and J lost 0; bases outside the gene matches: 15. Germline V gene sequence: CDR1 TSWWSYY, CDR2 QGS. This CDR3 spans 19 amino acids. CDR3 protein: CALGVQPFYWGTYTDKLIF. Written as DNA, the CDR3 is TGTGCTCTTGGGGTCCAGCCTTTTTACTGGGGGACATACACCGATAAACTCATCTTT.

On this clone itself: TCRdb assigns this DNA the protein of a much larger clone, which departs from its translation at residue 6; this likely reflects a read error, and the protein shown comes from translating the DNA. The J gene is TRDJ1, the V gene TRDV1, with D possibly TRDD3 on 8 matching bases. Trimming took off 2 bases at V and 0 bases at J, with 22 bases between the two ends. The germline V gene has CDR1 TSWWSYY and CDR2 QGS. The CDR3 has 19 residues. CDR3 sequence (DNA): TGTGCTCTTGGGGAATATTCCTACTGGGGATACTCGTACACCGATAAACTCATCTTT. It codes for CALGEYSYWGYSYTDKLIF.

This clone was recorded only once. A read error likely explains this, since a far larger clone differs by one base. This chain connects TRDV3 to TRDJ1; 7 nucleotides match TRDD3. Trimming cost V 5 bases and J 3 bases; bases outside gene matches: 15. Germline lookup yields CDR1 TVYSNPD and CDR2 GDNSRS (reference sequence). The CDR3 covers 15 residues. CDR3 DNA sequence: TGTGCCATAATCGCTATCTGGGGGGATTCCGATAAACTCATCTTT. Protein sequence: CAIIAIWGDSDKLIF.

This clone was found a few times. A much larger clonotype is one base distant, so this may be a read error. This rearrangement joins TRDV1 to TRDJ1, with a tentative D call TRDD3 (6 bases). The length of the CDR3 is 21 residues. Per germline, CDR1 TSWWSYY and CDR2 QGS. V was shortened by 4 bases and J by 0 bases, with 30 bases between the two germline ends. The CDR3 is CALGGLLMGGGFKLDTDKLIF. CDR3 DNA sequence: TGTGCTCTTGGGGGACTATTGATGGGGGGAGGATTTAAGCTAGACACCGATAAACTCATCTTT.

This clone has more than one count but fewer than ten. The mismatch at residue 5 between this DNA's translation and the TCRdb protein of a much larger clone likely reflects a read error; the protein shown is translated from the DNA. The chain recombines TRAV38-2/DV8 with TRDJ1; 12 nucleotides line up with TRDD3. This CDR3 has 19 amino acids. J was trimmed by 2 bases and V by 2 bases; bases with no gene match: 13. In germline, CDR1 is TSESDYY, CDR2 QEAYKQQN. CDR3 loop: CAYRRASLYWGIQTDKLIF. CDR3 in DNA: TGTGCTTATAGGAGAGCGAGTCTCTACTGGGGGATACAAACCGATAAACTCATCTTT.

This clone is classed as large. The chain links TRDV1 to TRDJ2; TRDD3 matches at 11 bases. CDR3 length: 20 residues. Germline trimming cut 5 bases from V and 8 bases from J; bases unmatched to any gene: 22. The V gene's germline CDR1 is TSWWSYY and CDR2 QGS. CDR3 region: CALGSRPSINWGIIAAQLFF. The CDR3 DNA reads as TGTGCTCTTGGGTCTCGGCCTTCCATTAACTGGGGGATAATAGCCGCACAACTCTTCTTT.

As for this clone: Just one base apart from a much larger clone, this may be a read error. The chain recombines TRDV1 with TRDJ1; a possible D gene is TRDD3 (6 bases). Germline CDR1 and CDR2: TSWWSYY and QGS. CDR3 length: 20 residues. The V and J ends lost 6 bases and 2 bases respectively, with 31 bases between them. The CDR3 sequence is CALGGCPYPLGPRVTDKLIF. In DNA form, the CDR3 reads TGTGCTCTTGGAGGTTGTCCCTACCCCCTGGGGCCCCGAGTTACCGATAAACTCATCTTT.

This clone rates as large (0.1 to 1%). This sequence joins TRDV1 and TRDJ1; D is ambiguous. CDR1 and CDR2 (germline): TSWWSYY, QGS. The CDR3 contains 14 residues. Trimming shortened V by 0 bases and J by 1 base, and 6 bases separated the two germline ends. The CDR3 sequence is CALGELGLTDKLIF. In nucleotides, the CDR3 is TGTGCTCTTGGGGAACTAGGCCTCACCGATAAACTCATCTTT.

Details on this clone: This may come from a read error, since a much larger clone is one base off. This sample includes further DNA sequences coding for the same CDR3. The chain is built from TRDV1 and TRDJ2; a weak D match, TRDD3 (5 bases). Germline CDR1 TSWWSYY, CDR2 QGS. The CDR3 loop spans 18 amino acids. Trimming pared 4 bases from V and 0 bases from J, leaving 18 bases between. In nucleotides, the CDR3 is TGTGCTCTTGGGGTACATTGGGGCCGGGGAGCTTTGACAGCACAACTCTTCTTT. Translated, it gives CALGVHWGRGALTAQLFF.

In the case of this clone: At one end, the junction sequence differs from germline, possibly due to a read error. This rearrangement joins TRDV2 to TRDJ1; 10 bases align to TRDD3. In germline, CDR1 is GEAIGNYY, CDR2 EKD. This CDR3 contains 16 residues. The CDR3 DNA reads TGTGCATGTGACGGCAAGCCGTTCGGGGGGATACGCGGGCTCATCTTT. As protein: CACDGKPFGGIRGLIF.

This clone appeared a few times. A far more abundant clone sits one base away, making this likely a read error. The chain carries TRDV1 and TRDJ1; TRDD2 agrees at 7 bases. CDR1 is TSWWSYY, CDR2 QGS, per germline. The ends lost 6 bases at V and 0 bases at J; junction bases unmatched: 13. The CDR3 is made up of 17 amino acids. CDR3 in DNA: TGTGCTCTTGGTTTCCTACGAGGGGGGTGGTACACCGATAAACTCATCTTT. It encodes CALGFLRGGWYTDKLIF.

Regarding this clone: A far larger clone lies a single base away; this is likely a read error. Different DNA sequences within this sample yield the same CDR3. The V call is TRDV1, the J call TRDJ1; 9 nucleotides match TRDD3. Trimming took 3 bases from V and 0 from J; bases not matched to a gene: 26. The CDR3 has 23 residues. The germline V gene has CDR1 TSWWSYY and CDR2 QGS. The CDR3, as DNA: TGTGCTCTTGGGGATCCGTGGAGGCTTTCTTCCGGAACTGGGGGACTGTACACCGATAAACTCATCTTT. Protein: CALGDPWRLSSGTGGLYTDKLIF.

This clone has only one observation. A far more abundant clone sits one base away, making this likely a read error. The rearrangement uses TRAV38-2/DV8 and TRDJ1; D perhaps matches TRDD3 (6 bases). CDR1 is TSESDYY and CDR2 is QEAYKQQN in the germline V gene. CDR3 size: 23 residues. V gave up 0 bases and J gave up 0 bases, with 33 bases separating them. CDR3 region: CAYRSASLRGGGTPRGYTDKLIF. The CDR3 DNA reads TGTGCTTATAGGAGCGCTTCACTTAGGGGCGGGGGGACACCCAGGGGGTACACCGATAAACTCATCTTT.

As for this clone: The likely explanation is a read error, given a far larger clone one base away. Within the sample, other DNA sequences also encode this same CDR3. The J gene is TRDJ1, the V gene TRDV1, with 9 bases aligning to TRDD3. Germline CDR1 is TSWWSYY and CDR2 is QGS. The CDR3 runs to 17 residues. The DNA of the CDR3 is TGTGCGCTTGGGGCCCTCCGACGGGGATACGCAGTCGATAAACTCATCTTT. This gives the protein CALGALRRGYAVDKLIF.

Comments on this clone: A far larger clone is off by one base, so a read error is likely. The same CDR3 also results from other DNA sequences found in this sample. This chain joins TRDV1 and TRDJ1; TRDD2 is a possible D gene (5 bases). The CDR3 totals 21 residues. Germline CDR1 reads TSWWSYY; CDR2 reads QGS. The CDR3 protein is CALGVFLRPFFPTLYTDKLIF. CDR3 bases: TGTGCTCTTGGGGTCTTTCTCCGCCCCTTCTTCCCTACCCTGTACACCGATAAACTCATATTT.

By share, this clone ranks as large. The chain links TRDV1 to TRDJ1; possible D gene TRDD2, 5 bases. Per germline, CDR1 TSWWSYY and CDR2 QGS. V gave up 2 bases and J gave up 0 bases, with 22 bases separating them. The CDR3 spans 19 residues. CDR3 nucleotide sequence: TGTGCTCTTGGGGAAAAGTCTTCCCACTTAACAGAGTACACCGATAAACTCATCTTT. Translation gives CALGEKSSHLTEYTDKLIF.

Sample share makes this clone large. The chain employs TRDV2 and TRDJ1; 13 nucleotides line up with TRDD3. The CDR3 has 20 residues. Looked up from germline, CDR1 is GEAIGNYY and CDR2 is EKD. V dropped 0 bases and J dropped 2; count of bases not matched to a gene: 14. The CDR3 here is CACDTRSYWGIRFVTDKLIF. CDR3 nucleotides: TGTGCCTGTGACACCCGGTCGTACTGGGGGATACGCTTCGTTACCGATAAACTCATCTTT.

As for this clone: Since a far larger clone is one base different, this is likely a read error. The rearrangement links TRDV1 to TRDJ1; D is possibly TRDD3 (6 bases). Germline values: CDR1 TSWWSYY, CDR2 QGS. Trimming left V 5 bases short and J 0 bases short, with 31 bases between. CDR3 length: 21 residues. CDR3 sequence: CALGIGPIFLGNRWDTDKLIF. The CDR3 DNA reads TGTGCTCTTGGGATCGGCCCCATTTTCCTGGGGAACAGGTGGGACACCGATAAACTCATCTTT.